This TCR beta chain appears in the sequencing data of a study of chemoradiotherapy in HPV16-positive cancers. As for the study in general: Candidate HPV-specific T-cell clones and common TCR motifs came from functional assays in a couple of HPV16-positive patients.

General study results and limits: Candidate HPV-specific clones and E7-related TCR motifs grew in tumor during treatment. HPV-specific T cells were functionally defined from only a couple of HPV16-positive patients.

About this clone: Its cognate antigen is unknown.

Profiling relied on immunoSEQ multiplex PCR, and the TCRdb table lists in-frame clones only, not all of them. The top ten hold 10% of the sample, which has 14,000 or so clones, roughly 74% seen once. Germline lookup yields CDR1 KGHSH and CDR2 LQKENI. The germline V and J ends were trimmed by 3 bases and 4 bases, with 15 bases remaining between them. CDR3 length equals 15 residues. Sampling took place from a patient who underwent chemoradiotherapy. The TCR originated in a human donor with HPV-associated anogenital cancer. The V gene is TRBV18, the J gene TRBJ1-2, with no clear D. CDR3 region: CASSPTGRPLYGYTF. CDR3 nucleotide sequence: TGTGCCAGCTCACCGACCGGGAGGCCTCTCTATGGCTACACCTTC.